This T cell receptor (beta chain) was captured in a study of blood T cell repertoires in COVID-19. Per the original data handling: Reference gene primer amplification gave nucleated cell count estimates. Profiled with immunoSEQ multiplex PCR; TCRdb holds only in-frame clones, not every one. V and J calls plus clone size are reproduced from that table; the DNA served to infer D and trimming. The sample consists of 250,000 or so clones, about 84% of them appearing once. CDR1 is SGHAT, CDR2 FQDESV, per germline (reference sequence). The CDR3 loop spans 16 amino acids. Trimming removed 5 bases from V and 4 bases from J; junction bases left unmatched: 9. Enrollees, about 18 to 95 years old, lived in 24 US areas.

V usage is TRBV11-1 and J usage is TRBJ2-4; TRBD1 agrees at 9 bases. This TCR was recovered from a woman aged 45 to 65 who had recovered from COVID-19. The material sequenced was PBMCs or T cells enriched from blood (not recorded which). The CDR3 loop is CASSPQTGGAKNIQYF. The CDR3 coding sequence is TGTGCCAGCAGCCCTCAGACAGGGGGTGCTAAAAACATTCAGTACTTC.